The rows below give T cell receptor beta chains drawn from one sample of a study of brain T cells in children with intractable seizures. TCRdb keeps only in-frame clones here, not all; method: immunoSEQ multiplex PCR. The sample consists of around 8,000 clones, around 73% of them appearing once. The input for sequencing was resected brain tissue, taken at surgery. The source is a boy less than two years old with tuberous sclerosis and intractable seizures. CDR3s leave out the opening cysteine and the closing phenylalanine or tryptophan. Expanded clones get a size class; other rows say once, few or many, or leave the size out.

CDR3 protein: ASSLDATNYGYT; clone size: once; V gene: TRBV5-1; CDR3 length: 12; J gene: TRBJ1-2
CDR3 protein: ASSFYGREGETQY; clone size: .; V gene: TRBV7-2; CDR3 length: 13; J gene: TRBJ2-5
CDR3 protein: ASSPQMSTGELF; clone size: .; V gene: TRBV18; CDR3 length: 12; J gene: TRBJ2-2
CDR3 protein: ASSEGGQEY; clone size: .; V gene: TRBV12-3/TRBV12-4; CDR3 length: 9; J gene: TRBJ2-3
CDR3 protein: ASSTIRETQY; clone size: .; V gene: TRBV7-2; CDR3 length: 10; J gene: TRBJ2-5
CDR3 protein: ASSPRLAGYYNEQF; clone size: .; V gene: TRBV9; CDR3 length: 14; J gene: TRBJ2-1
CDR3 protein: ASSLGGRSLSPLH; clone size: .; V gene: TRBV28; CDR3 length: 13; J gene: TRBJ1-6
CDR3 protein: ASSVQGSTGELF; clone size: .; V gene: TRBV9; CDR3 length: 12; J gene: TRBJ2-2
CDR3 protein: ASSVAGWTYNEQF; clone size: .; V gene: TRBV9; CDR3 length: 13; J gene: TRBJ2-1
CDR3 protein: ASSPLAGGRGTQY; clone size: few; V gene: TRBV7-3; CDR3 length: 13; J gene: TRBJ2-3
CDR3 protein: ASSAQGNNYEQY; clone size: once; V gene: TRBV18; CDR3 length: 12; J gene: TRBJ2-7
CDR3 protein: AISGLELYEQY; clone size: .; V gene: TRBV10-3; CDR3 length: 11; J gene: TRBJ2-7
CDR3 protein: ASRTGDTIY; clone size: few; V gene: TRBV7-9; CDR3 length: 9; J gene: TRBJ1-3
CDR3 protein: ASSFGPRGEQF; clone size: .; V gene: TRBV7-2; CDR3 length: 11; J gene: TRBJ2-1
CDR3 protein: AIRLIDGYT; clone size: medium-sized; V gene: TRBV6-6; CDR3 length: 9; J gene: TRBJ1-2
CDR3 protein: SVPRTGTDTQY; clone size: .; V gene: TRBV29-1; CDR3 length: 11; J gene: TRBJ2-3
CDR3 protein: ASEDKTGDLDGYT; clone size: .; V gene: TRBV6-4; CDR3 length: 13; J gene: TRBJ1-2
CDR3 protein: ASSRKAGDSGNTIY; clone size: .; V gene: TRBV6-6; CDR3 length: 14; J gene: TRBJ1-3
CDR3 protein: ASSYGGGSYEQY; clone size: .; V gene: TRBV6-2/TRBV6-3; CDR3 length: 12; J gene: TRBJ2-7
CDR3 protein: ASSEWSNYGYT; clone size: .; V gene: TRBV10-2; CDR3 length: 11; J gene: TRBJ1-2
CDR3 protein: ASRGDNTDTQY; clone size: large; V gene: TRBV3-1/TRBV3-2; CDR3 length: 11; J gene: TRBJ2-3
CDR3 protein: ASSLRASGGPWSEQF; clone size: .; V gene: TRBV27; CDR3 length: 15; J gene: TRBJ2-1
CDR3 protein: ASSLIQDETQY; clone size: .; V gene: TRBV7-3; CDR3 length: 11; J gene: TRBJ2-5
CDR3 protein: ASSWGTAGGNTIY; clone size: .; V gene: TRBV7-2; CDR3 length: 13; J gene: TRBJ1-3
CDR3 protein: SVEDRGRGNYGYT; clone size: once; V gene: TRBV29-1; CDR3 length: 13; J gene: TRBJ1-2
CDR3 protein: ASSIGGLAGNSYEQY; clone size: .; V gene: TRBV19; CDR3 length: 15; J gene: TRBJ2-7
CDR3 protein: ATSREFHRGYTEAF; clone size: .; V gene: TRBV15; CDR3 length: 14; J gene: TRBJ1-1
CDR3 protein: ASSQVWEQF; clone size: .; V gene: TRBV14; CDR3 length: 9; J gene: TRBJ2-1
CDR3 protein: ASSVYSYEQY; clone size: .; V gene: TRBV7-2; CDR3 length: 10; J gene: TRBJ2-7
CDR3 protein: AILGWDTQY; clone size: .; V gene: TRBV6-6; CDR3 length: 9; J gene: TRBJ2-3
CDR3 protein: ASSLGRGQGKEQY; clone size: few; V gene: TRBV13; CDR3 length: 13; J gene: TRBJ2-7
CDR3 protein: ASSLGGVLAGVWNIQY; clone size: .; V gene: TRBV11-2; CDR3 length: 16; J gene: TRBJ2-4
CDR3 protein: SASRLRLGYSNQPQH; clone size: .; V gene: TRBV20-1; CDR3 length: 15; J gene: TRBJ1-5
CDR3 protein: ASSVSWGQGSDTQY; clone size: .; V gene: TRBV9; CDR3 length: 14; J gene: TRBJ2-3
CDR3 protein: ASSDPGLSVEQY; clone size: once; V gene: TRBV2; CDR3 length: 12; J gene: TRBJ2-7
CDR3 protein: ASSLVPGLPPPGEQY; clone size: once; V gene: TRBV5-5; CDR3 length: 15; J gene: TRBJ2-7
CDR3 protein: ASSYKAF; clone size: .; V gene: TRBV6-6; CDR3 length: 7; J gene: TRBJ1-1
CDR3 protein: ASTTEGPPYSYEQY; clone size: .; V gene: TRBV28; CDR3 length: 14; J gene: TRBJ2-7
CDR3 protein: AILGAPGELF; clone size: few; V gene: TRBV6-1; CDR3 length: 10; J gene: TRBJ2-2
CDR3 protein: ASSRSRTGSGNTIY; clone size: .; V gene: TRBV10-2; CDR3 length: 14; J gene: TRBJ1-3
CDR3 protein: ALLAGNNEQF; clone size: few; V gene: TRBV6-1; CDR3 length: 10; J gene: TRBJ2-1
CDR3 protein: AWSLGSGYT; clone size: .; V gene: TRBV30; CDR3 length: 9; J gene: TRBJ1-2
CDR3 protein: ASSETSGRAYEQY; clone size: .; V gene: TRBV11-2; CDR3 length: 13; J gene: TRBJ2-7
CDR3 protein: ASQRVWGGRYNEQF; clone size: .; V gene: TRBV5-1; CDR3 length: 14; J gene: TRBJ2-1
CDR3 protein: AIRQIYGYT; clone size: .; V gene: TRBV6-1; CDR3 length: 9; J gene: TRBJ1-2
CDR3 protein: ASSSISGRAWNEQF; clone size: .; V gene: TRBV7-8; CDR3 length: 14; J gene: TRBJ2-1
CDR3 protein: ASSSDSGLANEQF; clone size: .; V gene: TRBV11-3; CDR3 length: 13; J gene: TRBJ2-1
CDR3 protein: ASSSTGQGRNTIY; clone size: .; V gene: TRBV27; CDR3 length: 13; J gene: TRBJ1-3
CDR3 protein: ASTSGRSSTDTQY; clone size: .; V gene: TRBV9; CDR3 length: 13; J gene: TRBJ2-3
CDR3 protein: ASLHAGNYGYT; clone size: .; V gene: TRBV12-3/TRBV12-4; CDR3 length: 11; J gene: TRBJ1-2
CDR3 protein: AWSVSRTPSGANVLT; clone size: once; V gene: TRBV30; CDR3 length: 15; J gene: TRBJ2-6